This T cell receptor beta chain was found in a study of T cell clonotyping in hematopoietic cell transplantation. Time point noted: recipient sample about 28 days before transplant, after cytoreduction. The data were produced by immunoSEQ multiplex PCR, yet TCRdb's version contains in-frame clones alone and is incomplete. The data contain 75,000 to 95,000 clones, approximately 95% of them seen just once; the ten biggest clones take up roughly 1.5%. V dropped 3 bases and J dropped 9 bases, with 15 bases sitting between them. This CDR3 is built from 13 residues. Germline V gene sequence: CDR1 SGHDT, CDR2 YYEEEE.

The TCR sequence derives from a woman in her 50s with acute myeloid leukemia. Some clones in this sample may be carry-over from other donors' samples. This specimen was peripheral blood mononuclear cells, taken before stem cell transplant. J is TRBJ1-2 and V is TRBV5-6; D not resolved. The CDR3 nucleotides read TGTGCCAGCAGCTCCTGGGTAGGTTTTAGCTACACCTTC. Residues: CASSSWVGFSYTF.